The source of this T cell receptor beta chain is a study of blood T cells in healthy people across ages. Each individual donor underwent a draw of about 11 milliliters of peripheral blood. This clonotype was seen once. Combining a sample-barcoded 5' primer with a J-beta primer mix, a second PCR ran for about 7 to 12 cycles. TCRdb passed the 5' RACE reads through MiXCR, listing each CDR3 protein once. The sample records 500,000 to 700,000 distinct CDR3 sequences, around 31% being singletons. CDR1 DFQATT and CDR2 SNEGSKA come from the germline V gene (reference sequence). V was cut by 3 bases and J by 2 bases, with 13 bases left in between. This CDR3 is 15 amino acids long.

This receptor was taken from a woman aged 80 or older in good health. The chain joins TRBV20-1 to TRBJ2-2; TRBD2 might be the D (5 bases). Sequencing used blood. CDR3 coding DNA: TGCAGTGCTAGGACGGGAACCTATAACACCGGGGAGCTGTTTTTT. Amino acids: CSARTGTYNTGELFF.